The 17 T cell receptor beta chains in this list originate from one sample, sequenced in a study of blood T cell repertoires in COVID-19. TCRdb's table, derived via immunoSEQ multiplex PCR, lists solely in-frame clones and lacks some. The sample has 200,000 to 300,000 clones, over 75% seen once; the top ten hold 3% to 3.5%. The sequenced sample was PBMCs or T cells enriched from blood (not recorded which). These receptors came from a woman aged 40 to 49 who had been exposed to COVID-19.

This clone was seen only once. V is TRBV4-1 and J is TRBJ1-5; tentatively, D is TRBD1 (5 bases). Trimming removed 1 base at V and 5 bases at J, with 15 bases between. The CDR3 loop spans 16 amino acids. Germline V CDR1 and CDR2: MGHRA, YSYEKL. CDR3 nucleotide sequence: TGCGCCAGCAGCCAAGGTGGGCCAGGGTTCGATCAGCCCCAGCATTTT. Amino acid sequence: CASSQGGPGFDQPQHF.

V and J are TRBV14 and TRBJ2-7; 10 bases map to TRBD1. J lost 2 bases, V lost 4 bases, and 2 bases had no gene match. CDR1 and CDR2 (germline): SGHDN, FVKESK. The CDR3 is 14 amino acids. The CDR3 DNA sequence: TGTGCCAGCAGCCGGGGACAGGGGCCCTACGAGCAGTACTTC. This translates into CASSRGQGPYEQYF.

V and J are TRBV7-9 and TRBJ2-3, with 7 bases matching TRBD2. V dropped 1 base and J dropped 4; count of bases not matched to a gene: 5. This CDR3 spans 15 amino acids. Germline CDR1 SEHNR, CDR2 FQNEAQ (reference sequence). For the CDR3, the DNA is TGTGCCAGCAGCTTAGATCGGGAGGTGTCAGATACGCAGTATTTT. This gives the protein CASSLDREVSDTQYF.

The rearrangement joins TRBV19 to TRBJ1-2; 8 bases are shared with TRBD1. The CDR3 is made up of 15 amino acids. Unmatched junction bases numbered 10, after V lost 5 bases and J lost 5 bases. Germline assignment: CDR1 LNHDA and CDR2 SQIVND (reference sequence). CDR3 DNA sequence: TGTGCCAGTAGTGTATCGCCGGGACAGGTTTATGGCTACACCTTC. Encoded protein: CASSVSPGQVYGYTF. Full variable domain (remainder filled in from reference TRBV19 and TRBJ1-2): DGGITQSPKYLFRKEGQNVTLSCEQNLNHDAMYWYRQDPGQGLRLIYYSQIVNDFQKGDIAEGYSVSREKKESFPLTVTSAQKNPTAFYLCASSVSPGQVYGYTFGSGTRLTVV.

The chain uses TRBV11-2 and TRBJ1-6, with 10 bases fitting TRBD1. This CDR3 has 17 residues. CDR1 and CDR2 from the germline V gene are SGHAT and FQNNGV. Germline trimming cut 5 bases from V and 4 bases from J; bases unmatched to any gene: 8. The CDR3 here is CASSKRQGARYNSPLHF. CDR3 sequence (DNA): TGTGCCAGCAGCAAAAGACAGGGGGCACGTTATAATTCACCCCTCCACTTT.

The CDR3 DNA reads TGTGCCAGCAGTCAAAACAGGGCGGGCACCGGGGAGCTGTTTTTT. Translating gives CASSQNRAGTGELFF. This chain joins TRBV2 and TRBJ2-2; possible D gene TRBD1, 6 bases. The V end was cut by 5 bases, the J end by 4 bases, with 14 bases between. Germline-derived CDR1 and CDR2 are SNHLY and FYNNEI. The CDR3 is 15 amino acids.

CDR3 sequence (DNA): TGTGCCAGTAGACGGACTAGCGGTCCCGGGGAGCTGTTTTTT. Translation: CASRRTSGPGELFF. The chain recombines TRBV19 with TRBJ2-2, with 10 positions matching TRBD2. In germline, CDR1 is LNHDA, CDR2 SQIVND (reference sequence). The V gene end was trimmed by 6 bases and the J gene end by 6 bases; junction bases not matched to a gene: 4. CDR3 length: 14 amino acids.

In nucleotides, the CDR3 is TGTGCCAGCTCACCAATGGGCAGCGTGGGGGCCCGCAAGAGAGAGACCCAGTACTTC. Its protein product is CASSPMGSVGARKRETQYF. This sequence joins TRBV18 and TRBJ2-5, with D perhaps TRBD1 (6 bases). With 2 bases removed from V and 4 bases from J, the gap between germline ends came to 26 bases. The CDR3 loop spans 19 amino acids. Germline CDR1 KGHSH, CDR2 LQKENI.

This clone was counted once. Relative to the germline gene, one junction end is altered; a read error may explain this. The gene calls are TRBV7-7 and TRBJ2-3; 7 bases are shared with TRBD2. This CDR3 region has 13 residues. The germline V gene encodes CDR1 SSHAT and CDR2 FNYEAQ (reference sequence). CDR3 loop: CASSRDYTDTQYF. CDR3 in DNA: TGTGCTAGCAGCCGGGACTACACAGATACGCAGTATTTT.

The sample holds one count of this clone. The chain has TRBV12-5 and TRBJ2-3, with TRBD2 identical over 8 bases. V shed 0 bases and J 1 base; nucleotides not matched to a gene: 15. Germline V gene data show CDR1 as LGHNT and CDR2 as FRNRAP. The CDR3 covers 20 residues. In DNA form, the CDR3 reads TGTGCTAGTGGTTTGGTACTTCGGGGACTAGTGTTTCGTCGCACAGATACGCAGTATTTT. Translating gives CASGLVLRGLVFRRTDTQYF.

The chain couples TRBV7-6 to TRBJ2-7; TRBD1 matches 9 bases. V trimming: 1 base; J trimming: 0 bases; junction bases outside the gene matches: 1. CDR1 SGHVS and CDR2 FNYEAQ come from the germline V gene. CDR3 length equals 15 residues. The CDR3 DNA follows: TGTGCCAGCAGCTTAGTGGGACAGGGCTCCTACGAGCAGTACTTC. It yields the protein CASSLVGQGSYEQYF. The complete variable domain, with remaining parts taken from reference TRBV7-6 and TRBJ2-7, reads GAGVSQSPRYKVTKRGQDVALRCDPISGHVSLYWYRQALGQGPEFLTYFNYEAQQDKSGLPNDRFSAERPEGSISTLTIQRTEQRDSAMYRCASSLVGQGSYEQYFGPGTRLTVT.

This rearrangement joins TRBV7-2 to TRBJ1-2; 7 bases match TRBD1. Per the germline V gene, CDR1 is SGHTA and CDR2 is FQGNSA. The CDR3 extends over 19 amino acids. The trim removed 1 base at V and 4 bases at J, leaving 18 bases unmatched. The CDR3 loop reads CASSLEEGWRQGSTYGYTF. The CDR3 coding sequence is TGTGCCAGCAGCTTAGAGGAGGGGTGGAGACAGGGTTCGACCTATGGCTACACCTTC.

The genes are TRBV5-1 and TRBJ2-6; 8 bases fit TRBD1. This CDR3 is 15 amino acids long. V shed 4 bases, J shed 4 bases, and the junction held 4 bases outside the gene matches. CDR1 is SGHRS and CDR2 is YFSETQ in the germline V gene. The CDR3 reads CASSATGVGANVLTF. The CDR3 DNA is TGCGCCAGCAGCGCGACAGGGGTGGGGGCCAACGTCCTGACTTTC.

This chain joins TRBV5-1 and TRBJ2-5, with 9 bases fitting TRBD2. CDR1 SGHRS and CDR2 YFSETQ come from the germline V gene. This CDR3 is 15 amino acids long. The V and J ends lost 4 bases and 2 bases, in that order; junction bases with no gene match: 6. CDR3 loop: CASSIPRGGQETQYF. The CDR3 DNA follows: TGCGCCAGCAGCATACCGCGGGGGGGGCAAGAGACCCAGTACTTC.

The rearrangement links TRBV28 to TRBJ1-2; 8 nucleotides agree with TRBD1. Germline V gives CDR1 MDHEN, CDR2 SYDVKM. CDR3 length: 12 residues. V shed 7 bases, J shed 7 bases, and the junction held 5 bases outside the gene matches. The CDR3 sequence: CASTRDRSGYTF. As DNA, the CDR3 is TGTGCCAGCACCAGGGACAGGTCTGGCTACACCTTC.

The rearrangement links TRBV25-1 to TRBJ1-1, with D hard to call. This CDR3 spans 14 amino acids. The ends were cut back, 4 bases at V and 5 bases at J, with 14 bases in the middle. Germline-derived CDR1 and CDR2 are MGHDK and SYGVNS. Here the CDR3 DNA reads TGTGCCAGCAGTGGGACTGGGGTAGGAACTGAAGCTTTCTTT. Translation: CASSGTGVGTEAFF.

The rearrangement uses TRBV30 and TRBJ1-3; D perhaps matches TRBD1 (6 bases). Trimming took off 4 bases at V and 8 bases at J, with 15 bases between the two ends. Germline lookup yields CDR1 GTSNPN and CDR2 SVGIG (reference sequence). There are 13 residues in the CDR3. CDR3 sequence: CAWINRVGYTIYF. DNA for the CDR3: TGTGCCTGGATAAACAGGGTTGGGTACACCATATATTTT.